The subject of this entry is one T cell receptor (beta chain). Its matching antigen is unknown. This sample was included in a study of T cells in localized non-small cell lung cancer. Notes on the study in general: In the blood, greater T cell density corresponded to longer overall survival. Uninvolved adjacent lung had higher T cell clonality than tumor and all other tissues.

Looked up from germline, CDR1 is SEHNR and CDR2 is FQNEAQ (reference sequence). CDR3 length: 16 amino acids. V was clipped by 5 bases and J by 3 bases, with 19 bases between them. Sequencing used immunoSEQ multiplex PCR; TCRdb keeps in-frame clones, though not all of them. This sample yields approximately 5,000 clones, of which 84% are seen a single time; approximately 54% belongs to the top ten. Material: peripheral blood mononuclear cells, obtained before any cancer treatment. J is TRBJ1-1 and V is TRBV7-9; a weak D match, TRBD1 (5 bases). The source is a female donor older than 55 with stage II lung adenocarcinoma. In DNA form, the CDR3 reads TGTGCCAGCAGCAGCCCCCCAGGGTTGGTCGACACTGAAGCTTTCTTT. Protein: CASSSPPGLVDTEAFF.